This TCR beta chain is from a study of cytomegalovirus exposure and HLA in healthy donors. Study-wide context: Early released data comprised about 90 million unique TCRs from HLA-typed donors.

Germline V gene data show CDR1 as LGHNA and CDR2 as YNFKEQ. The CDR3 extends over 14 amino acids. Trimming took 4 bases from V and 8 from J; bases not matched to a gene: 4. As concerns this clone: Its antigen is not known.

Regarding the study as a whole: Accurate prediction of most subjects' HLA-A and HLA-B alleles from TCR beta sequences was reported. In an earlier analysis, in under 700 donors, most V segments appeared productive either ~87% or ~30% of the time.

PCR amplification relied on 60 Vbeta primers (plus 13 Jbeta primers). Produced via immunoSEQ multiplex PCR; TCRdb's table is partial and in-frame only. The sample holds about 150,000 clones, approximately 73% seen once. This clonotype was sampled from a woman aged 18-29 years in good health and CMV-seropositive. The gene calls are TRBV4-2 and TRBJ1-6; the match to TRBD1 covers 8 bases. The sample was PBMCs. The CDR3: CASSREDRDSPLHF. The DNA of the CDR3 is TGTGCCAGCAGCCGAGAGGACAGGGATTCACCCCTCCACTTT.